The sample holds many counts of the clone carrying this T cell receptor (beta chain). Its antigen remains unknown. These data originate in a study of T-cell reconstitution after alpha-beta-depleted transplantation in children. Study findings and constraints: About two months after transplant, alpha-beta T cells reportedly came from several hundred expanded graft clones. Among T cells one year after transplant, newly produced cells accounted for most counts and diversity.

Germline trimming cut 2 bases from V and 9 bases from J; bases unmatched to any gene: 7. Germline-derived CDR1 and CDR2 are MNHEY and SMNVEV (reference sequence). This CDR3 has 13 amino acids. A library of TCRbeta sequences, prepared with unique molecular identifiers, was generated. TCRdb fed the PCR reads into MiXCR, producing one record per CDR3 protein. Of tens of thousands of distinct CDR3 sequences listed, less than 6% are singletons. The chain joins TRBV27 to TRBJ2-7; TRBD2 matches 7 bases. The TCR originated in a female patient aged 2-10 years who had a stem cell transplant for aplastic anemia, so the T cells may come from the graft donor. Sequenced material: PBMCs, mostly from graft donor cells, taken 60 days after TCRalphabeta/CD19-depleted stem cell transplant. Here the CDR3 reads CASSLSSGLGQYF. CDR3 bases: TGTGCCAGCAGTTTAAGTAGCGGGCTAGGGCAGTACTTC.